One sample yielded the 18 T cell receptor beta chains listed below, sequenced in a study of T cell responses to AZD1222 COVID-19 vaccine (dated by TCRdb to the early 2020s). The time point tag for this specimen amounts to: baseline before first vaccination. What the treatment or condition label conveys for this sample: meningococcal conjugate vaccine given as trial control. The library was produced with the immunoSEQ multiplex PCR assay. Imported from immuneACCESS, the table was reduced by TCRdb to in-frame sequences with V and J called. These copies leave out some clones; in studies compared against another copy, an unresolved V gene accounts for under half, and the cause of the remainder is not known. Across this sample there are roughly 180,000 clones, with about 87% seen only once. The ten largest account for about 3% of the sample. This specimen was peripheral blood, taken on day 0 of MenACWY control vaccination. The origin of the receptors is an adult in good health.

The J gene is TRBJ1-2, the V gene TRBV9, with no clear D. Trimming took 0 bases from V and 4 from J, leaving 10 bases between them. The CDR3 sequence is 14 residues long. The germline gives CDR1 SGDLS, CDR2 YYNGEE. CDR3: CASSVESSSYGYTF. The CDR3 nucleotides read TGTGCCAGCAGCGTAGAGTCGTCCTCCTATGGCTACACCTTC.

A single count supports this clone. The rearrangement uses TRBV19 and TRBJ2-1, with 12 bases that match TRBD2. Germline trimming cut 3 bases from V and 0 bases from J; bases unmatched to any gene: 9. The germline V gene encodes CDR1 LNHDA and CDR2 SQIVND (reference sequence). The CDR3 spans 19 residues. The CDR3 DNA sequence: TGTGCCAGTAGTATCACTAGCGGGGGGCCGAGTTCCTCCTACAATGAGCAGTTCTTC. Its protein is CASSITSGGPSSSYNEQFF.

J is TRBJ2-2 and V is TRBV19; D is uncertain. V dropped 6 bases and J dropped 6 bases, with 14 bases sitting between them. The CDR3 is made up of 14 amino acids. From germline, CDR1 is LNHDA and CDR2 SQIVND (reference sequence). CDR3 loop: CASSPNWVAGELFF. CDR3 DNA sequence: TGTGCCAGTAGCCCAAACTGGGTGGCCGGGGAGCTGTTTTTT. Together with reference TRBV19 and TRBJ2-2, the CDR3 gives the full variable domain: DGGITQSPKYLFRKEGQNVTLSCEQNLNHDAMYWYRQDPGQGLRLIYYSQIVNDFQKGDIAEGYSVSREKKESFPLTVTSAQKNPTAFYLCASSPNWVAGELFFGEGSRLTVL.

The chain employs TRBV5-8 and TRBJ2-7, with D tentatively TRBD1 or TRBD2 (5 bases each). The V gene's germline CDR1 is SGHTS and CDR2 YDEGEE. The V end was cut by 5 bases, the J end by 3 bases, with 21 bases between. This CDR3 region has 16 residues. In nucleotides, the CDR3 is TGTGCCAGCAGTATCGGATCGGGCAGGGAGTTCTACGAGCAGTACTTC. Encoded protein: CASSIGSGREFYEQYF.

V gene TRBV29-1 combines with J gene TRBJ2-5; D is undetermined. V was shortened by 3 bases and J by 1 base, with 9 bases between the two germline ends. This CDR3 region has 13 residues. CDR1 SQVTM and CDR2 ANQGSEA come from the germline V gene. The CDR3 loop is CSVDWSTQETQYF. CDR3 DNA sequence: TGCAGCGTTGATTGGAGTACCCAAGAGACCCAGTACTTC.

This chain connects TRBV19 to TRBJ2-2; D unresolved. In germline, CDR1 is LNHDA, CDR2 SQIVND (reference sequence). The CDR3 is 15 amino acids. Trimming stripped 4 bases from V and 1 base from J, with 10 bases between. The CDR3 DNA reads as TGTGCCAGTAGTAAGTTGGCAGGGAACACCGGGGAGCTGTTTTTT. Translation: CASSKLAGNTGELFF.

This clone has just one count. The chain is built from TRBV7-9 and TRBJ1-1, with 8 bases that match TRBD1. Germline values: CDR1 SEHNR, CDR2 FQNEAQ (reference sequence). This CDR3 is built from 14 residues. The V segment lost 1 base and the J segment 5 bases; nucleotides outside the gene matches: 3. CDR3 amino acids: CASSLGRQGTEAFF. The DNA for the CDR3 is TGTGCCAGCAGCTTAGGACGACAGGGGACTGAAGCTTTCTTT.

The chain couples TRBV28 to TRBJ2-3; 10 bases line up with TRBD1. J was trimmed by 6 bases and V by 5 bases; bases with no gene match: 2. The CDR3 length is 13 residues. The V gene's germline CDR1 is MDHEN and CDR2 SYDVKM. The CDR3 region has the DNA TGTGCCAGCAGTCGACAGGGGGCGGATACGCAGTATTTT. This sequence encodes CASSRQGADTQYF.

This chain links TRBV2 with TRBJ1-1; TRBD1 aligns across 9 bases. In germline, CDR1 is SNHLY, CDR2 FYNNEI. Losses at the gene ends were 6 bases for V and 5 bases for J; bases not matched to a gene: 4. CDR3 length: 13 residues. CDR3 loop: CASRGQGGTEAFF. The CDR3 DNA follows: TGTGCCAGCAGGGGACAGGGCGGGACTGAAGCTTTCTTT.

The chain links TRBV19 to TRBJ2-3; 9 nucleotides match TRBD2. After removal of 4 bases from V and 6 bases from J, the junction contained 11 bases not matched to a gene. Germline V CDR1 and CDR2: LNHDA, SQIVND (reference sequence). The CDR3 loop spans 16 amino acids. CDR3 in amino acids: CASSNSRSGSPDTQYF. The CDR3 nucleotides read TGTGCCAGTAGTAACTCCCGTAGCGGGAGCCCGGATACGCAGTATTTT.

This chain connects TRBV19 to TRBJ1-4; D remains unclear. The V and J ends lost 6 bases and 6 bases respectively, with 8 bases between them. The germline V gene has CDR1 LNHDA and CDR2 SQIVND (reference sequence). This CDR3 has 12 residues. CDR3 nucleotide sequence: TGTGCCAGTAGCCTGAACTATGAAAAACTGTTTTTT. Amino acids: CASSLNYEKLFF.

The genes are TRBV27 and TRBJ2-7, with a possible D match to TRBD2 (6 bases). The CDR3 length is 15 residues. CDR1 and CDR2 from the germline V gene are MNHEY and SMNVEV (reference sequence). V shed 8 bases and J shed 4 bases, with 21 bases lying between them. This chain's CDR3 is CASLDRGKGRYEQYF. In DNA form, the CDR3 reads TGTGCCAGCCTGGACCGCGGGAAGGGGAGGTACGAGCAGTACTTC.

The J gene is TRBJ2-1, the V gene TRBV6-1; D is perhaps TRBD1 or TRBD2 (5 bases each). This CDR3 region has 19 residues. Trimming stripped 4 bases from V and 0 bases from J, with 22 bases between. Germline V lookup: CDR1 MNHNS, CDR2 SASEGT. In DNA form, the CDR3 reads TGTGCCAGCAGTGCTGGGGGAGCTAATCATTTAAGCTCCTACAATGAGCAGTTCTTC. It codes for CASSAGGANHLSSYNEQFF.

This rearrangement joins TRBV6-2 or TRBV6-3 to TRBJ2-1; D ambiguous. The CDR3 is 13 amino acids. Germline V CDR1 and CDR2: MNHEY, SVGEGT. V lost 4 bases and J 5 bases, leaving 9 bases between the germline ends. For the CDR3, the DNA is TGTGCCAGCAGTTCCCTGACCAACAATGAGCAGTTCTTC. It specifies CASSSLTNNEQFF.

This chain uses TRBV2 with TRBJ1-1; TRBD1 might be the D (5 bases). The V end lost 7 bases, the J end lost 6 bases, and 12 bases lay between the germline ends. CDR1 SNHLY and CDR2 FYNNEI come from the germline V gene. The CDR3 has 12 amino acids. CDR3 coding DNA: TGTGCCAGCAACGAGGGGTACGCTGAAGCTTTCTTT. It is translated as CASNEGYAEAFF.

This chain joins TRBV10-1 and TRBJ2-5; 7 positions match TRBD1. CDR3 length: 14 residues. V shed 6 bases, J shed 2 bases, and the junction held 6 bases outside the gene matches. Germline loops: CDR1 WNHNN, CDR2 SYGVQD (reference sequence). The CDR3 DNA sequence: TGCGCCAGCAGGGGACAGAGCAGTCAAGAGACCCAGTACTTC. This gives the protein CASRGQSSQETQYF.

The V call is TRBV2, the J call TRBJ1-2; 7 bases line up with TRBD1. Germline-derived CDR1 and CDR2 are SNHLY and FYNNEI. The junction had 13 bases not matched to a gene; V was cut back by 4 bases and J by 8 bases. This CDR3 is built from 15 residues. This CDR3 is CASSAPTGNRFGYTF. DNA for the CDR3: TGTGCCAGCAGTGCCCCGACAGGGAATCGATTCGGCTACACCTTC. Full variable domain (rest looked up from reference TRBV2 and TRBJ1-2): EPEVTQTPSHQVTQMGQEVILRCVPISNHLYFYWYRQILGQKVEFLVSFYNNEISEKSEIFDDQFSVERPDGSNFTLKIRSTKLEDSAMYFCASSAPTGNRFGYTFGSGTRLTVV.

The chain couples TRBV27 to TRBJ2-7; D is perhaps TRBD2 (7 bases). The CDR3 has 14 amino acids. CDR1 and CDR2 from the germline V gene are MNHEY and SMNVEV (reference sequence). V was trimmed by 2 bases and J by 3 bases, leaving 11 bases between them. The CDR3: CASSLAGALYEQYF. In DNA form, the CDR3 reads TGTGCCAGCAGTTTAGCGGGGGCCCTCTACGAGCAGTACTTC.